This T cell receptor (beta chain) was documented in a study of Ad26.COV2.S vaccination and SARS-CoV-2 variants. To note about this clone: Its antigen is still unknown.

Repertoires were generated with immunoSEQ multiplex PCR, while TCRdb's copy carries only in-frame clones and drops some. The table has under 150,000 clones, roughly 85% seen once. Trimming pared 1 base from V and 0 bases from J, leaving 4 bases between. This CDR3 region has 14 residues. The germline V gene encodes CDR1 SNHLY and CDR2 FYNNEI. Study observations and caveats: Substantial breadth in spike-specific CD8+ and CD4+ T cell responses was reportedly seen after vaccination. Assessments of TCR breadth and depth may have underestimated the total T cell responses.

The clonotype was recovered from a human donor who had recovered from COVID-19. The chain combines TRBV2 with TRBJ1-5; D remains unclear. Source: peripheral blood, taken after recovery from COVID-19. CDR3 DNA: TGTGCCAGCAGTGAAGGGTATAGCAATCAGCCCCAGCATTTT. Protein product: CASSEGYSNQPQHF.